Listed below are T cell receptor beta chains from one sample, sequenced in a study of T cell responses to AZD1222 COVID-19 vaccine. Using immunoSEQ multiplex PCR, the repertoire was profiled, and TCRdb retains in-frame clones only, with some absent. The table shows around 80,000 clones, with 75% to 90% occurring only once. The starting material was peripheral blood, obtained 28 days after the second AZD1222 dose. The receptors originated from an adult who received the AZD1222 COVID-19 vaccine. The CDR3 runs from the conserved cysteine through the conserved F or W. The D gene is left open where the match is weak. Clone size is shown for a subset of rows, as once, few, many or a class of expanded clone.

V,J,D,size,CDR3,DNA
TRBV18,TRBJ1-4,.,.,CASSPVGGSEKLFF,TGTGCCAGCTCACCCGTAGGGGGAAGTGAAAAACTGTTTTTT
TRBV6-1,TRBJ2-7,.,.,CASSESPPEQGSYEQYF,TGTGCCAGCAGTGAAAGTCCCCCGGAACAGGGATCCTACGAGCAGTACTTC
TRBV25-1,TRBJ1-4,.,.,CASSAIANEKLFF,TGTGCCAGCAGTGCCATTGCTAATGAAAAACTGTTTTTT
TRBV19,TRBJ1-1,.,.,CASSIAPRAEAFF,TGTGCCAGTAGTATCGCCCCGAGGGCTGAAGCTTTCTTT
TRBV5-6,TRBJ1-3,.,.,CASSLGPASVGNTIYF,TGTGCCAGCAGCTTGGGTCCAGCCTCGGTTGGAAACACCATATATTTT
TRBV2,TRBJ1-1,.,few,CASTGTENTEAFF,TGTGCCAGCACCGGGACGGAGAACACTGAAGCTTTCTTT
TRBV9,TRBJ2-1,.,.,CASSVGPPDDEQFF,TGTGCCAGCAGCGTAGGACCTCCAGACGATGAGCAGTTCTTC
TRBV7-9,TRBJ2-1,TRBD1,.,CASRRTGADYNEQFF,TGTGCCAGCAGACGTACAGGGGCCGATTACAATGAGCAGTTCTTC
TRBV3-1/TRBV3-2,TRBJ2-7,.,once,CASSQGYSSYEQYF,TGTGCCAGCAGCCAAGGCTACTCTTCCTACGAGCAGTACTTC
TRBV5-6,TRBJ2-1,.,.,CASSWEPGQQFF,TGTGCCAGCAGCTGGGAACCGGGACAGCAGTTCTTC
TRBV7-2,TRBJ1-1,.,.,CASSLAPRGTEAFF,TGTGCCAGCAGCTTAGCCCCCAGGGGTACTGAAGCTTTCTTT
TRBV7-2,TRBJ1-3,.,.,CASSLPRDPDSGNTIYF,TGTGCCAGCAGCTTACCCCGGGACCCAGACTCTGGAAACACCATATATTTT
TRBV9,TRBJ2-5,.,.,CASSTALRETQYF,TGTGCCAGCAGCACCGCCCTCCGAGAGACCCAGTACTTC
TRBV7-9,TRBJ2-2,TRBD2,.,CASSLGVAGENTGELFF,TGTGCCAGCAGCCTAGGGGTAGCGGGGGAGAACACCGGGGAGCTGTTTTTT
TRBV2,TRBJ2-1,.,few,CASSAESGDYNEQFF,TGTGCCAGCAGTGCTGAGTCGGGGGATTACAATGAGCAGTTCTTC
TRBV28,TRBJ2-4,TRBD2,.,CASRSGVAKNIQYF,TGTGCCAGCAGGAGCGGGGTAGCCAAAAACATTCAGTACTTC
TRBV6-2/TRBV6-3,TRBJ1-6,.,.,CASSYSGDHFPLHF,TGTGCCAGCAGTTACTCGGGGGATCATTTCCCCCTCCACTTT
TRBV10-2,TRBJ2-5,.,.,CASTREGTQYF,TGCGCCAGCACAAGGGAAGGGACCCAGTACTTC
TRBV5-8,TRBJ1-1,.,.,CASSLLGLEAFF,TGTGCCAGCAGCTTGTTAGGGCTTGAAGCTTTCTTT
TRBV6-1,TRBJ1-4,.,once,CASSEPGPGEKLFF,TGTGCCAGCAGTGAACCGGGGCCGGGTGAAAAACTGTTTTTT
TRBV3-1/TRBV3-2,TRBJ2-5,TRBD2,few,CASSQEIPGLAGKETQYF,TGTGCCAGCAGCCAAGAGATCCCTGGACTAGCGGGGAAGGAGACCCAGTACTTC
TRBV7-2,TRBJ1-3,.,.,CASSLAGSSGNTIYF,TGTGCCAGCAGCTTAGCCGGCAGCTCTGGAAACACCATATATTTT
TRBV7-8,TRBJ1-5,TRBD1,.,CASTPDRGVEPQHF,TGTGCCAGCACCCCGGACAGGGGGGTAGAGCCCCAGCATTTT
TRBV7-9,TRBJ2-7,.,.,CASSMAGEGSYEQYF,TGTGCCAGCAGCATGGCAGGGGAAGGGTCCTACGAGCAGTACTTC
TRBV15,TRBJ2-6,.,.,CATSRDGVPGGANVLTF,TGTGCCACCAGCAGAGATGGAGTTCCCGGCGGGGCCAACGTCCTGACTTTC
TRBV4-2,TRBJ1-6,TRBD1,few,CASSQEGQGVSPLHF,TGTGCCAGCAGCCAAGAGGGCCAGGGGGTTTCACCCCTCCACTTT
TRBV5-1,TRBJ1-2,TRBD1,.,CASSKDRVGYGYTF,TGCGCCAGCAGTAAGGACAGGGTTGGGTATGGCTACACCTTC
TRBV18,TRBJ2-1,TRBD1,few,CASSPVGQGNEQFF,TGTGCCAGCTCACCAGTGGGACAGGGCAATGAGCAGTTCTTC
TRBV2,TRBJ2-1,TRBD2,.,CASLSLSLAGGRINEQFF,TGTGCCAGCCTGTCTCTCTCCCTAGCGGGGGGGCGGATTAATGAGCAGTTCTTC
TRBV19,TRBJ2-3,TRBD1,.,CASSNKGQSTDTQYF,TGTGCCAGTAGTAATAAGGGACAGAGCACAGATACGCAGTATTTT
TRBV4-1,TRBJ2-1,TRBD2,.,CASSYYGTSGGVGSAQGEQFF,TGCGCCAGCAGTTATTACGGGACTAGCGGGGGGGTAGGCTCGGCACAGGGTGAGCAGTTCTTC
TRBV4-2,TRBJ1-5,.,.,CASSPPGPRSQPQHF,TGTGCCAGCAGCCCCCCGGGGCCCCGCAGTCAGCCCCAGCATTTT
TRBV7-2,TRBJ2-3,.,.,CASSLDRGTDTQYF,TGTGCCAGCAGCTTAGACAGGGGCACAGATACGCAGTATTTT
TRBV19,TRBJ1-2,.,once,CASRSGALADYGYTF,TGTGCCAGTAGATCGGGGGCGCTCGCGGACTATGGCTACACCTTC
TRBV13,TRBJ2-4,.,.,CASSSPPGAMGNIQYF,TGTGCCAGCAGCTCCCCCCCGGGAGCCATGGGAAACATTCAGTACTTC
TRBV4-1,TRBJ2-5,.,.,CASSLEQETQYF,TGCGCCAGCAGCCTTGAGCAAGAGACCCAGTACTTC
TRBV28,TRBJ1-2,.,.,CASSFRTFYGYTF,TGTGCCAGCAGTTTCAGGACCTTCTATGGCTACACCTTC
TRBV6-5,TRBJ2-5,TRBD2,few,CASSPRTRSQETQYF,TGTGCCAGCAGCCCCAGGACTAGGAGCCAAGAGACCCAGTACTTC